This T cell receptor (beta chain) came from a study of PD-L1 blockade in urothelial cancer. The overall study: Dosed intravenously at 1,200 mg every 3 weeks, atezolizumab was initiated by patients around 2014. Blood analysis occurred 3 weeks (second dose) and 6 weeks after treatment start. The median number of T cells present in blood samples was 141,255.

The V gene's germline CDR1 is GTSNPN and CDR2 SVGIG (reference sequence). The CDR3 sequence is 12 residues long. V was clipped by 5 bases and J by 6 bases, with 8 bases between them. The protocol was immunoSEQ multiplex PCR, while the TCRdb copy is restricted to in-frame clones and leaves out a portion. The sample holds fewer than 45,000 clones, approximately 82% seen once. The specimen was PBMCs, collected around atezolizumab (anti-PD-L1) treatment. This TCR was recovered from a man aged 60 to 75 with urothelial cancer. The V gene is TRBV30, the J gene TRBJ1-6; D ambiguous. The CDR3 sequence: CAWGEGNSPLHF. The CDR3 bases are TGTGCCTGGGGAGAGGGTAATTCACCCCTCCACTTT. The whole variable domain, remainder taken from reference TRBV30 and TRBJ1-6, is SQTIHQWPATLVQPVGSPLSLECTVEGTSNPNLYWYRQAAGRGLQLLFYSVGIGQISSEVPQNLSASRPQDRQFILSSKKLLLSDSGFYLCAWGEGNSPLHFGNGTRLTVT.